Listed below are T cell receptor beta chains from one sample, sequenced in a study of T cells after yellow fever vaccination. Each CDR3 protein gets one entry after TCRdb re-called the 5' RACE reads with MiXCR. This table holds about 350,000 distinct CDR3 sequences, approximately 8% found once. The material sequenced was PBMCs, taken roughly 47 days after the first yellow fever vaccination. Receptors originate from a man in his late teens or twenties who received the YFV17D yellow fever vaccine. Both conserved end residues are part of each CDR3. The D gene is left open where the match is weak. Clone size, where shown, is once, few, many, or a class for clones that have expanded.

D gene: -
V gene: TRBV7-6
clone size: many
J gene: TRBJ1-5
CDR3 protein: CASSLEGIGQPQHF
CDR3 DNA: TGTGCCAGCAGCTTAGAAGGGATAGGTCAGCCCCAGCATTTT

D gene: -
V gene: TRBV4-3
clone size: many
J gene: TRBJ2-1
CDR3 protein: CASSQVLWYNEQFF
CDR3 DNA: TGCGCCAGCAGCCAAGTCCTCTGGTACAATGAGCAGTTCTTC

D gene: -
V gene: TRBV20-1
clone size: many
J gene: TRBJ1-2
CDR3 protein: CSADRNGYTF
CDR3 DNA: TGCAGTGCTGACAGGAATGGCTACACCTTC

D gene: TRBD2
V gene: TRBV20-1
clone size: few
J gene: TRBJ2-3
CDR3 protein: CCARPAGLAATDTQYF
CDR3 DNA: TGCTGTGCTAGGCCTGCGGGACTAGCGGCTACAGATACGCAGTATTTT

D gene: -
V gene: TRBV6-2/TRBV6-3
clone size: -
J gene: TRBJ1-1
CDR3 protein: CASSYRATEAFF
CDR3 DNA: TGTGCCAGCAGCTACAGGGCCACTGAAGCTTTCTTT

D gene: -
V gene: TRBV18
clone size: -
J gene: TRBJ2-4
CDR3 protein: CASSPPARVLAKNIQYF
CDR3 DNA: TGTGCCAGCTCACCACCTGCCCGGGTACTAGCCAAAAACATTCAGTACTTC

D gene: -
V gene: TRBV14
clone size: -
J gene: TRBJ2-7
CDR3 protein: CASSQLGLSSYEQYF
CDR3 DNA: TGTGCCAGCAGCCAACTGGGATTAAGCTCCTACGAGCAGTACTTC

D gene: -
V gene: TRBV25-1
clone size: few
J gene: TRBJ2-3
CDR3 protein: CASRARGGQHTQYF
CDR3 DNA: TGTGCCAGCAGGGCCAGGGGGGGGCAGCATACGCAGTATTTT

D gene: TRBD1
V gene: TRBV29-1
clone size: many
J gene: TRBJ2-3
CDR3 protein: CSVPGTANTQYF
CDR3 DNA: TGCAGCGTCCCCGGGACAGCGAATACGCAGTATTTT

D gene: -
V gene: TRBV18
clone size: many
J gene: TRBJ2-1
CDR3 protein: CASSPPGARQQFF
CDR3 DNA: TGTGCCAGCTCACCACCGGGCGCGCGGCAGCAGTTCTTC

D gene: -
V gene: TRBV6-5
clone size: few
J gene: TRBJ1-1
CDR3 protein: CASRFHTEAFF
CDR3 DNA: TGTGCCAGCCGTTTTCACACTGAAGCTTTCTTT

D gene: -
V gene: TRBV29-1
clone size: many
J gene: TRBJ2-1
CDR3 protein: CSAMPNARSYNEQFF
CDR3 DNA: TGCAGCGCAATGCCCAACGCGAGGTCCTACAATGAGCAGTTCTTC

D gene: TRBD2
V gene: TRBV5-4
clone size: many
J gene: TRBJ2-1
CDR3 protein: CASSLIPWFLGPGLGRVNEQFF
CDR3 DNA: TGTGCCAGCAGCTTGATTCCGTGGTTTTTGGGCCCTGGACTAGGAAGAGTCAATGAGCAGTTCTTC

D gene: -
V gene: TRBV5-1
clone size: few
J gene: TRBJ1-1
CDR3 protein: CASKRQKNTEAFF
CDR3 DNA: TGCGCCAGCAAACGGCAGAAGAACACTGAAGCTTTCTTT

D gene: -
V gene: TRBV4-1
clone size: -
J gene: TRBJ1-3
CDR3 protein: CASSQAFVLYSGNTIYF
CDR3 DNA: TGCGCCAGCAGCCAAGCTTTTGTGTTATACTCTGGAAACACCATATATTTT